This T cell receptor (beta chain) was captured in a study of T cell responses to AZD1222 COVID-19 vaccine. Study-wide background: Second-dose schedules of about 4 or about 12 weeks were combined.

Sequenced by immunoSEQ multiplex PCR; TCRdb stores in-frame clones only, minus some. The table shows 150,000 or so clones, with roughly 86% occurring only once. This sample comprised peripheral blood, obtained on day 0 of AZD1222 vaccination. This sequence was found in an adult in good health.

CDR3 sequence: CASSLAGAGAEAFF. Here the CDR3 DNA reads TGTGCCAGCAGTTTAGCCGGGGCAGGTGCTGAAGCTTTCTTT. The chain is built from TRBV27 and TRBJ1-1, with D possibly matching TRBD1 (5 bases). The V gene lost 2 bases and the J gene lost 6 bases, with 13 bases spanning the gap. Germline CDR1 MNHEY, CDR2 SMNVEV (reference sequence). CDR3 length: 14 residues.